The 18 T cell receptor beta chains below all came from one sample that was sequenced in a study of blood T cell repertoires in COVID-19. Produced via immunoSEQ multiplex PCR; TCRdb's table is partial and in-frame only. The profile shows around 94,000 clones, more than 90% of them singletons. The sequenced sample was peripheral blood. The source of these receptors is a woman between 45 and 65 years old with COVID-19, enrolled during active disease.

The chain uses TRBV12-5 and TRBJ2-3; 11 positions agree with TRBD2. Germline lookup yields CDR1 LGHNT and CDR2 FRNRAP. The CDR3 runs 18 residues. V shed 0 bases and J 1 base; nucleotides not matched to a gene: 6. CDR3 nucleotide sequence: TGTGCTAGTGGTTTGGTCGTCCTACTAGCGGGGGGCACAGATACGCAGTATTTT. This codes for CASGLVVLLAGGTDTQYF.

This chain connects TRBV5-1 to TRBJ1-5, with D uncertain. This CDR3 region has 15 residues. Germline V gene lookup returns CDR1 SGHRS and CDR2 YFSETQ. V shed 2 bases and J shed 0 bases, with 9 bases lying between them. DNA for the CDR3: TGCGCCAGCAGCTTAAATAGTGGTAGCAATCAGCCCCAGCATTTT. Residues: CASSLNSGSNQPQHF. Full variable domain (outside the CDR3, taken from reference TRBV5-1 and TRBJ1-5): KAGVTQTPRYLIKTRGQQVTLSCSPISGHRSVSWYQQTPGQGLQFLFEYFSETQRNKGNFPGRFSGRQFSNSRSEMNVSTLELGDSALYLCASSLNSGSNQPQHFGDGTRLSIL.

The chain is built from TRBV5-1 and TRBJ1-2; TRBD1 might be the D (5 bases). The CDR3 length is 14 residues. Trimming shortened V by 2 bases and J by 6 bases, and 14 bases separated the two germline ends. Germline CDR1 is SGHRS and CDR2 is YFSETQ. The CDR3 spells CASSFSGEMNGYTF. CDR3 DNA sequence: TGCGCCAGCAGCTTTTCGGGGGAAATGAATGGCTACACCTTC.

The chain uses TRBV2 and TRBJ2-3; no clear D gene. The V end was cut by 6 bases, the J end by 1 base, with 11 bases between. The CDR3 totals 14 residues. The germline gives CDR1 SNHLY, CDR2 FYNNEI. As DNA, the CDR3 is TGTGCCAGCAGGCAAGCATCTGGCACAGATACGCAGTATTTT. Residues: CASRQASGTDTQYF.

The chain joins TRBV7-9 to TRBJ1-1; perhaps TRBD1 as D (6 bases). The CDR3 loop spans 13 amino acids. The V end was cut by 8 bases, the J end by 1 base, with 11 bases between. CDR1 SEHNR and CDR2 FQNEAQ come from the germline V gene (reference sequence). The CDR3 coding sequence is TGTGCCAGCGGGGCAGGGGCGAACACTGAAGCTTTCTTT. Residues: CASGAGANTEAFF. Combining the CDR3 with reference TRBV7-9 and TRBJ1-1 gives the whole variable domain DTGVSQNPRHKITKRGQNVTFRCDPISEHNRLYWYRQTLGQGPEFLTYFQNEAQLEKSRLLSDRFSAERPKGSFSTLEIQRTEQGDSAMYLCASGAGANTEAFFGQGTRLTVV.

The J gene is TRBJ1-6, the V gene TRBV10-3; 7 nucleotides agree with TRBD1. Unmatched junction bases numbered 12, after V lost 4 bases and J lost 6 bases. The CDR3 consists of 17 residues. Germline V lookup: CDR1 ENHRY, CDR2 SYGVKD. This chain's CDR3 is CAISGPQGKHRNSPLHF. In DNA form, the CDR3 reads TGTGCCATCAGTGGACCACAGGGGAAGCACCGTAATTCACCCCTCCACTTT.

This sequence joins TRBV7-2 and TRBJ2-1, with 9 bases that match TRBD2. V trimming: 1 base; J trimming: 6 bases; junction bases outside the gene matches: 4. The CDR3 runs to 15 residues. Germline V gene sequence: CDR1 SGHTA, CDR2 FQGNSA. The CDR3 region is CASSLVGGGANEQFF. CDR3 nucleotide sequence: TGTGCCAGCAGCTTAGTGGGCGGGGGGGCCAATGAGCAGTTCTTC.

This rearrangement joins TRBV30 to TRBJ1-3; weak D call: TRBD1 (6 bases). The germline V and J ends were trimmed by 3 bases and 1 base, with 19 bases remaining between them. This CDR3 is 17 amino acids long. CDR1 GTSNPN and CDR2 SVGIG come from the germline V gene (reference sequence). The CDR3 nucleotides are TGTGCCTGGAGGGATTCCGGGACATACACTTCTGGAAACACCATATATTTT. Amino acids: CAWRDSGTYTSGNTIYF.

DNA of the CDR3: TGTGCTAGTGGACCGGACAGGGGCAATGAGCAGTTCTTC. As protein: CASGPDRGNEQFF. This chain joins TRBV12-5 and TRBJ2-1, with 9 bases lining up with TRBD1. The CDR3 has 13 residues. CDR1 and CDR2 from the germline V gene are LGHNT and FRNRAP. The J segment lost 6 bases and the V segment lost 6 bases, leaving 3 bases of the junction unmatched.

CDR3 DNA sequence: TGCGCCAGCAGCCCCTCGACAGGGGGAAGTTCACCCCTCCACTTT. Residues: CASSPSTGGSSPLHF. The V and J genes are TRBV5-1 and TRBJ1-6; TRBD1 matches at 9 bases. Trimming took 4 bases from V and 9 from J; bases not matched to a gene: 8. Germline V gene data show CDR1 as SGHRS and CDR2 as YFSETQ. This CDR3 has 15 residues.

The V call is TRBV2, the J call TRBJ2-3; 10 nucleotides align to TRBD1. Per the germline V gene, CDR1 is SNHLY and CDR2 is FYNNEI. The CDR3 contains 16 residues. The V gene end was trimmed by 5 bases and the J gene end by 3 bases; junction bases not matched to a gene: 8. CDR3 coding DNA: TGTGCCAGCAGTTATGACAGGGGGCTGGGGACAGATACGCAGTATTTT. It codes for CASSYDRGLGTDTQYF.

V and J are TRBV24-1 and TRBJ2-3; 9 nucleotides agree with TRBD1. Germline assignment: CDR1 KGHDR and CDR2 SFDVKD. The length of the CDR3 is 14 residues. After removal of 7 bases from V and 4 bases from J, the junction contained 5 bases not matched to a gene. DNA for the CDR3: TGTGCCACCAGGGGGACAGGGTGGGCAGATACGCAGTATTTT. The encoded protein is CATRGTGWADTQYF.

Written as DNA, the CDR3 is TGTGCTAGTGGCCATTCCTGGGGCTCTGAAGCTTTCTTT. The encoded protein is CASGHSWGSEAFF. The chain carries TRBV12-5 and TRBJ1-1; D is perhaps TRBD1 (5 bases). The CDR3 runs to 13 residues. V shed 6 bases and J shed 6 bases, with 14 bases lying between them. Germline loops: CDR1 LGHNT, CDR2 FRNRAP.

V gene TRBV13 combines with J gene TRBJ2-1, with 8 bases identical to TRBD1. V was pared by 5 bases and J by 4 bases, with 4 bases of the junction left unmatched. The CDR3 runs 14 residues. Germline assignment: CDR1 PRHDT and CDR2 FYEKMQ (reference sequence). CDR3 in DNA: TGTGCCAGCAGCGAGGACAGGGCTTACAATGAGCAGTTCTTC. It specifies CASSEDRAYNEQFF. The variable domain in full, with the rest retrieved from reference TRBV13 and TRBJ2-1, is AAGVIQSPRHLIKEKRETATLKCYPIPRHDTVYWYQQGPGQDPQFLISFYEKMQSDKGSIPDRFSAQQFSDYHSELNMSSLELGDSALYFCASSEDRAYNEQFFGPGTRLTVL.

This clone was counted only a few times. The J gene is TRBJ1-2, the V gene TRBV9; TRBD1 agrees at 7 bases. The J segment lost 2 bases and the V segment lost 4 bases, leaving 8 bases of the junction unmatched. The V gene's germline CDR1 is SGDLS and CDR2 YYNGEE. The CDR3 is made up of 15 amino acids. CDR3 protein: CASSPRTGQNYGYTF. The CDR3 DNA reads TGTGCCAGCAGCCCTCGGACAGGACAAAACTATGGCTACACCTTC.

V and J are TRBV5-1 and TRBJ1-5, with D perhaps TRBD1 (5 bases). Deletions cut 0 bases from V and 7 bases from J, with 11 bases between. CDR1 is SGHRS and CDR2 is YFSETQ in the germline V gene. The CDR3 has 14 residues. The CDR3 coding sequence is TGCGCCAGCAGCTTGGAGCAGGGAGGACAGCCCCAGCATTTT. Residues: CASSLEQGGQPQHF.

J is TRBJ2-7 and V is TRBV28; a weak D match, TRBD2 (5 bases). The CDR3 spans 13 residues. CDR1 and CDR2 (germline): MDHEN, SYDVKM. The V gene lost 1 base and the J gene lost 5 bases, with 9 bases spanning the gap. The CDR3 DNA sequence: TGTGCCAGCAGTTTATCAGGAGGCGACGAGCAGTACGTC. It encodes CASSLSGGDEQYV.

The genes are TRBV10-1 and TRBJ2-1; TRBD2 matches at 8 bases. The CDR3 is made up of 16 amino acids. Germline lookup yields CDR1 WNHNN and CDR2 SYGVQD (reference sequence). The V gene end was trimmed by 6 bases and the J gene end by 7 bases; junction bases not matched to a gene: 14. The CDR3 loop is CASRGSTSADTNEQFF. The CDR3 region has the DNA TGCGCCAGCAGAGGATCGACTAGCGCCGATACAAATGAGCAGTTCTTC.